This T cell receptor (beta chain) came from a study of cytomegalovirus exposure and HLA in healthy donors. CDR3 length equals 14 residues. Germline lookup yields CDR1 SGHNT and CDR2 YYREEE (reference sequence). V was cut by 0 bases and J by 7 bases, with 13 bases left in between. The primer mix had 60 Vbeta and 13 Jbeta primers. Profiling relied on immunoSEQ multiplex PCR, and the TCRdb table lists in-frame clones only, not all of them. The repertoire consists of about 140,000 clones, with 70% to 85% occurring once and the leading ten covering roughly 2.1%. The table lists this clone with a few counts. Antigen: not known. Findings and limits, study-wide: V- and J-gene trimming in TCR beta was tied to a missense DCLRE1C variant by an analysis performed later.

Sequencing was done on a sample of PBMCs. This chain links TRBV5-4 with TRBJ1-1; D possibly corresponds to TRBD1 (5 bases). The TCR sequence derives from a woman aged 40 to 50 in good health and CMV-seronegative. The CDR3 coding sequence is TGTGCCAGCAGCTTGGGGGGGGACGAGTATGAAGCTTTCTTT. This gives the protein CASSLGGDEYEAFF.